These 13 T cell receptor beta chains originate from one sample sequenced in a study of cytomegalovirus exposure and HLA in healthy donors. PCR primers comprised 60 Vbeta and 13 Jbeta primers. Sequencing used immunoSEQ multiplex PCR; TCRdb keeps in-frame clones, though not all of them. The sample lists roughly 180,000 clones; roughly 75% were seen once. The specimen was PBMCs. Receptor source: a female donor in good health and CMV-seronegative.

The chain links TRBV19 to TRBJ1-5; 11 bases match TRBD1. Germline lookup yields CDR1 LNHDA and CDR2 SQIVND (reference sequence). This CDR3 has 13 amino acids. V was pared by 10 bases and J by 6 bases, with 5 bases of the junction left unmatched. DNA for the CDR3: TGTGCCACCGGACAGGGGGCAAGTCAGCCCCAGCATTTT. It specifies CATGQGASQPQHF.

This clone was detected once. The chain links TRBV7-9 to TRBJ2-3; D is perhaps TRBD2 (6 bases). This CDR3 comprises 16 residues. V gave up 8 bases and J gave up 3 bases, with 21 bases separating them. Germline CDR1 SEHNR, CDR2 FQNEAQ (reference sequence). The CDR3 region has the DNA TGTGCCAGCCCCGCAGCTTGGCGGGAAGGGACAGATACGCAGTATTTT. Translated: CASPAAWREGTDTQYF.

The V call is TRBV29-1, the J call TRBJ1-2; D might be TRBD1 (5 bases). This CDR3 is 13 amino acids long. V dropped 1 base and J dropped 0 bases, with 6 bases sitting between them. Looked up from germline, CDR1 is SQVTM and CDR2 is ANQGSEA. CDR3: CSVEGGSNYGYTF. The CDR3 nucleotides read TGCAGCGTTGAAGGGGGCTCTAACTATGGCTACACCTTC.

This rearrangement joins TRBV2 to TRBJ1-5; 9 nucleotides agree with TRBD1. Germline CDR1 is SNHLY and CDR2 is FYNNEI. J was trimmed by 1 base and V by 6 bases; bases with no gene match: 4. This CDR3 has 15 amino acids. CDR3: CASSGQGRSNQPQHF. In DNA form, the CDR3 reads TGTGCCAGCAGCGGACAGGGGAGAAGCAATCAGCCCCAGCATTTT.

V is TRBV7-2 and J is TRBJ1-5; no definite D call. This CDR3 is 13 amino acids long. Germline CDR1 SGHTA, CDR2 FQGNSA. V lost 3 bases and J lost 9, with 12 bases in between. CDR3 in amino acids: CASSFYGAGPQHF. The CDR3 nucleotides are TGTGCCAGCAGCTTTTACGGCGCGGGGCCCCAGCATTTT.

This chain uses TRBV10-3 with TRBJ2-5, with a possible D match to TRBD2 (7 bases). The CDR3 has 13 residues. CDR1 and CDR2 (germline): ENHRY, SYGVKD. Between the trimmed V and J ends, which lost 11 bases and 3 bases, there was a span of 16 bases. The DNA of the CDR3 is TGTGCCTCCGGGGGCACTAGCGAAGAGACCCAGTACTTC. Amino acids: CASGGTSEETQYF.

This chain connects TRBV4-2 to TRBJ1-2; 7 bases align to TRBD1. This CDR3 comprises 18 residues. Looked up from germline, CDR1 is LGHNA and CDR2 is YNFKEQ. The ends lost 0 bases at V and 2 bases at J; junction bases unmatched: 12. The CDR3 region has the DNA TGTGCCAGCAGCCAAGATGGGGGACAGCATATCTCCAACTATGGCTACACCTTC. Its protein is CASSQDGGQHISNYGYTF.

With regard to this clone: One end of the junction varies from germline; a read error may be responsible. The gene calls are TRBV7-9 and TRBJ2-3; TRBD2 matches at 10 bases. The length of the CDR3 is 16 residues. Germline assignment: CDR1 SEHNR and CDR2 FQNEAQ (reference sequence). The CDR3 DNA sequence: TGTTCCAGCAGCAAGCGACTAGCGGGCCTCACAGATACGCAGTATTTT. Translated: CSSSKRLAGLTDTQYF.

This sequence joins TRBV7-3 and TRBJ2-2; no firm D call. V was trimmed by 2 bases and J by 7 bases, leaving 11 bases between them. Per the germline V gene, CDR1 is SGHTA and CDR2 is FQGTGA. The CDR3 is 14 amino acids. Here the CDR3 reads CASSLGYRGGELFF. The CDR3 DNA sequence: TGTGCCAGCAGCTTAGGGTACCGCGGCGGGGAGCTGTTTTTT.

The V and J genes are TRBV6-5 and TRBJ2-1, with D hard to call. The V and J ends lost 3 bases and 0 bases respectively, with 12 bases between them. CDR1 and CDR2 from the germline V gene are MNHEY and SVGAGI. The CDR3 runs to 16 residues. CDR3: CASSYSPRYSYNEQFF. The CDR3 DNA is TGTGCCAGCAGTTATTCCCCCCGGTACTCCTACAATGAGCAGTTCTTC.

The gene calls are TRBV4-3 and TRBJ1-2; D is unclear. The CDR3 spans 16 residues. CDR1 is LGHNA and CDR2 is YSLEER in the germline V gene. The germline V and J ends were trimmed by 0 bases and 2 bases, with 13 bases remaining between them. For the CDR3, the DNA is TGCGCCAGCAGCCAAGATAGCTATAGGCAGAACTATGGCTACACCTTC. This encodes CASSQDSYRQNYGYTF.

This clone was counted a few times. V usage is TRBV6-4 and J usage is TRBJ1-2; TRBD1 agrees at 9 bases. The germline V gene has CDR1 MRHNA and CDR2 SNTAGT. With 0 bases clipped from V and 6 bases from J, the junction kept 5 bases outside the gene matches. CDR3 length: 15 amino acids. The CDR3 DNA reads TGTGCCAGCAGTGACTCGATAACAGGGGGCAATGGCTACACCTTC. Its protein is CASSDSITGGNGYTF.

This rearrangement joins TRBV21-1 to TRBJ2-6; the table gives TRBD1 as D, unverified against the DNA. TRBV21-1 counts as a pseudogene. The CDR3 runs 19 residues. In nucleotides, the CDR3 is TGTGCCAGCAGCAAAGGGCCGGGACAGGGGGACTCTGGGGCCAACGTCCTGACTTTC. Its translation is CASSKGPGQGDSGANVLTF.